Sequencing of this T cell receptor (beta chain) was carried out in a study of low-dose radiotherapy and immunotherapy resistance in tumors (dated by TCRdb to between 2021 and 2022). A note on the overall study: In Cohort 1, 0.5 Gy per fraction was delivered every 2 weeks, and a total PTV dose of 6.5 Gy was prescribed. The translational analysis covered eight patients: three from the first dose cohort and the first five from the second dose cohort. Every two weeks, patients got intravenous cyclophosphamide at 200 mg/m2, given one day ahead of each radiation and immunotherapy administration. Aspirin 300 mg was taken orally once daily by patients for four cycles, starting on cycle 1 day 1. Patients in Cohort 2 were given 1 Gy per fraction every two weeks, for a total of 13 Gy across 26 weeks. Trial participants were not randomized into treatment groups. Nivolumab and ipilimumab were both given intravenously, with nivolumab at a 240 mg flat dose every two weeks and ipilimumab at 1 mg/kg every six weeks.

At least ten counts were recorded for this clonotype. Its antigen is currently not known. No qualities accompany the bases; no much larger clone lies one base away. First-strand cDNA was synthesized using Superscript III and a set of TRAV- and TRBV-specific primers, so that both TCRalpha and TCRbeta chains were covered. TCRs were amplified for 20 PCR cycles with Phusion, using a constant-region primer paired with the adapter attached to the V primers. The MessageAmp II aRNA Amplification Kit was used to amplify the isolated mRNA, with in vitro transcription run for about 15 hours at 37 degrees C. mRNA for TCR sequencing was isolated with the Dynabeads mRNA DIRECT Purification Kit. Indexed Illumina adapters were added in a second approximately 25-cycle Phusion PCR, and the resulting products were purified with AMPure XP beads. TCRalpha and TCRbeta libraries were deep-sequenced on an Illumina MiniSeq instrument. On the study's bioinformatics: Using custom Perl scripts, TCR sequences encoding the same protein were pooled, out-of-frame sequences were removed, and the abundance of each clonotype was computed. Any TCR sequence supported by only a single read was excluded from analysis. Shannon entropy, Gini index, clonality, richness, and the frequency of TCRs shared between repertoires were included as repertoire metrics. TCRdb ran its own pipeline on the public reads, namely fastp trimming at Q25 and MiXCR clone calling, and kept in-frame beta chains. When rows share a CDR3 protein, they turn into one entry using the most common DNA and genes. TCRdb's processing, not the authors' own work, is the source of the V and J calls. This sample holds 80,000 to 95,000 distinct CDR3 sequences; 9.4% were observed only once. The top ten clones comprise 0.8% to 1.3% of the sample.

Cut back by 3 bases and 0 bases, the V and J ends lie 18 bases apart. The CDR3 runs 17 amino acids, cysteine and phenylalanine included. The read is trimmed to its CDR3 DNA, 51 bases read in frame from base 1. The germline V gene sets CDR1 to KGHSH and CDR2 to LQKENI. Reading the label with the study, this specimen's time point is: before trial treatment. The donors came from RACIN, which was a single-arm phase I dose-escalation trial that paired nivolumab and ipilimumab with aspirin, low-dose cyclophosphamide and low-dose radiotherapy. Eligible patients had advanced, TIL-negative solid tumors. The rearrangement combines TRBV18 with TRBJ2-7; no D gene is confidently identified. This receptor was obtained from a male donor with prostate cancer. The sample in question was PBMCs, obtained before treatment. This receptor carries the CDR3 CASSPEDPGFGSYEQYF. At the DNA level, the sequence is TGTGCCAGCTCACCTGAAGACCCCGGTTTTGGCTCCTACGAGCAGTACTTC.